This T cell receptor beta chain was retrieved from a study of Graves' ophthalmopathy and Graves' hyperthyroidism. Study findings and constraints: In blood appeared most of the expanded thyroid clonotypes whose frequency exceeded 0.001. A roughly 80% specificity and around 88% sensitivity were achieved by a 13-signature model that separated ophthalmopathy from stable hyperthyroidism. Predictions made by the model for ophthalmopathy progression reached 70.59% sensitivity and just under 75% specificity.

In its sample, this clonotype was seen once. What it recognizes is unknown. Amplification targeted the TCR beta CDR3 regions, with RNA transcripts as the source material. First-round RT-PCR employed HTBI primers, with a second-round multiplex PCR after it. TCRdb re-called the multiplex PCR reads with MiXCR, one entry per CDR3 protein. This sample has 300,000 or so distinct CDR3 sequences; 15% to 20% occur once, and the top ten carry 10% to 15%. The CDR3 length is 13 residues. From germline, CDR1 is DFQATT and CDR2 SNEGSKA (reference sequence). V trimming: 3 bases; J trimming: 5 bases; junction bases outside the gene matches: 5. Out of around 9.4 ml of fresh peripheral blood, PBMCs were obtained.

This TCR came from an adult man with Graves' ophthalmopathy. The chain couples TRBV20-1 to TRBJ2-5, with TRBD2 matching over 8 bases. Sequencing input: peripheral blood. This chain's CDR3 is CSASGGAGETQYF. As DNA, the CDR3 is TGCAGTGCTAGCGGGGGGGCCGGCGAGACCCAGTACTTC.